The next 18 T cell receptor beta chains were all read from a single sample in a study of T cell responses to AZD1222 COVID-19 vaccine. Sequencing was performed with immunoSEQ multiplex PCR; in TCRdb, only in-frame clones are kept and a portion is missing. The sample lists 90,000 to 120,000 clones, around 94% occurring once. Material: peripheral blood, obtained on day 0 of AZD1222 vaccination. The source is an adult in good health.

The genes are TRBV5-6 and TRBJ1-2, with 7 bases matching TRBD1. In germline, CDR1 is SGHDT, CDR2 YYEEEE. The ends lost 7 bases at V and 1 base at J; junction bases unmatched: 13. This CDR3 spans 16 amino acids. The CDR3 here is CASDLGGQYFNYGYTF. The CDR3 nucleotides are TGTGCCAGCGACTTAGGGGGACAGTATTTTAACTATGGCTACACCTTC. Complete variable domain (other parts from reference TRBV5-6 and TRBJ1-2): DAGVTQSPTHLIKTRGQQVTLRCSPKSGHDTVSWYQQALGQGPQFIFQYYEEEERQRGNFPDRFSGHQFPNYSSELNVNALLLGDSALYLCASDLGGQYFNYGYTFGSGTRLTVV.

The CDR3 region is CASSTRVGQPQHF. For the CDR3, the DNA is TGTGCCAGCAGTACCAGGGTTGGACAGCCCCAGCATTTT. The V call is TRBV6-5, the J call TRBJ1-5; possibly TRBD1 for D (5 bases). Trimming cost V 5 bases and J 7 bases, with 12 bases left between them. This CDR3 comprises 13 residues. Per germline, CDR1 MNHEY and CDR2 SVGAGI.

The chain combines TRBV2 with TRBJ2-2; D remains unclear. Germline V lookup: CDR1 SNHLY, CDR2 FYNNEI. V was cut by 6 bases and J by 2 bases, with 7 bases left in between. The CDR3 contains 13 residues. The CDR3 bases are TGTGCCAGCAGCGCCCAAAACACCGGGGAGCTGTTTTTT. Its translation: CASSAQNTGELFF.

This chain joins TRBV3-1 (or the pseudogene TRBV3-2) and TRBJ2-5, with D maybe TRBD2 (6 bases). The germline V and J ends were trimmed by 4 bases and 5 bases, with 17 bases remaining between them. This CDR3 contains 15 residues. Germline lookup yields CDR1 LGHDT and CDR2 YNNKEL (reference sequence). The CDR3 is CASSLSNRGYETQYF. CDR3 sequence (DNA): TGTGCCAGCAGCCTCTCAAATCGGGGGTACGAGACCCAGTACTTC.

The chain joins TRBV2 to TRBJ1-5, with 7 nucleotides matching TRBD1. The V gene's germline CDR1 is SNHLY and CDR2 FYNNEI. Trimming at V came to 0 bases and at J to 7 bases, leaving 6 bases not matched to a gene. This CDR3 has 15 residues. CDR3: CASSEAQGRGQPQHF. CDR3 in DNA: TGTGCCAGCAGTGAAGCGCAGGGCAGGGGGCAGCCCCAGCATTTT.

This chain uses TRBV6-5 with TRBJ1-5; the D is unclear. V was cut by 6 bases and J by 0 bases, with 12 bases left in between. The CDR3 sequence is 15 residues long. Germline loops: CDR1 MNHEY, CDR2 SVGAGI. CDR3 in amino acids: CASRNGPNSNQPQHF. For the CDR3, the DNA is TGTGCCAGCAGGAACGGGCCGAATAGCAATCAGCCCCAGCATTTT.

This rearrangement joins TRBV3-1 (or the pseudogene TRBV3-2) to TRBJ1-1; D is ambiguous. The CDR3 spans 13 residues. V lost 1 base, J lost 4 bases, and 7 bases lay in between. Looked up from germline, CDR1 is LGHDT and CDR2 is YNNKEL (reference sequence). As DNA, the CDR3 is TGTGCCAGCAGCCAAGGGTGGACCACTGAAGCTTTCTTT. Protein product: CASSQGWTTEAFF.

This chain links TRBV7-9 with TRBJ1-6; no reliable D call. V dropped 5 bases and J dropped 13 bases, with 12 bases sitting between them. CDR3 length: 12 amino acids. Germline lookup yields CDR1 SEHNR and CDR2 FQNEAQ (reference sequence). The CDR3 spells CASSLQESPLHF. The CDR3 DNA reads TGTGCCAGCAGCCTTCAGGAATCCCCCCTCCACTTT.

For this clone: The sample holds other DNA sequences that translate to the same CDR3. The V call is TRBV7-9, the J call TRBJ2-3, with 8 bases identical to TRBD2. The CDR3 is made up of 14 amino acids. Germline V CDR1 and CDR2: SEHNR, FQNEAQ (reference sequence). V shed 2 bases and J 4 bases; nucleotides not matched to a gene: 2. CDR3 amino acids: CASSLTGGADTQYF. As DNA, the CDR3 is TGTGCCAGCAGCTTAACGGGGGGGGCAGATACGCAGTATTTT.

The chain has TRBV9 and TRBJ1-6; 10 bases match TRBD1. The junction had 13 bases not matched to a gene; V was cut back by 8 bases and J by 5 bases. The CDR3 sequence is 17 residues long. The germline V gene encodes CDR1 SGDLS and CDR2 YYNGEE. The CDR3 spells CASGTGASWLNNSPLHF. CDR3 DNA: TGTGCCAGTGGGACAGGGGCATCATGGCTAAATAATTCACCCCTCCACTTT.

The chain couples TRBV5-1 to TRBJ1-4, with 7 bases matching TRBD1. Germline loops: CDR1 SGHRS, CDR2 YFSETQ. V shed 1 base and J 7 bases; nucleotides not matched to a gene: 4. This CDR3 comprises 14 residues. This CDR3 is CASSLLGTAEKLFF. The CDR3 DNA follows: TGCGCCAGCAGCTTGCTAGGGACAGCTGAAAAACTGTTTTTT. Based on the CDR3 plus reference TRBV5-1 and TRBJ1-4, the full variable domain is KAGVTQTPRYLIKTRGQQVTLSCSPISGHRSVSWYQQTPGQGLQFLFEYFSETQRNKGNFPGRFSGRQFSNSRSEMNVSTLELGDSALYLCASSLLGTAEKLFFGSGTQLSVL.

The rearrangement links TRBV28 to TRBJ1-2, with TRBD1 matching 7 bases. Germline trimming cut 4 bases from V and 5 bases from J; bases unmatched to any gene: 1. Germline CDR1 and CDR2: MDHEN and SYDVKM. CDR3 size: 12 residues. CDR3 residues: CASSSGQYGYTF. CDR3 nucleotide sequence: TGTGCCAGCAGTTCGGGACAGTATGGCTACACCTTC.

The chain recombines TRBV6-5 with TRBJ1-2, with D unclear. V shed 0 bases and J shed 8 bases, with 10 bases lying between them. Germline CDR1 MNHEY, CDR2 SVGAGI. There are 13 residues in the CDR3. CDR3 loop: CASSYSVFSGYTF. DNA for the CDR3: TGTGCCAGCAGTTACTCGGTGTTCTCAGGCTACACCTTC.

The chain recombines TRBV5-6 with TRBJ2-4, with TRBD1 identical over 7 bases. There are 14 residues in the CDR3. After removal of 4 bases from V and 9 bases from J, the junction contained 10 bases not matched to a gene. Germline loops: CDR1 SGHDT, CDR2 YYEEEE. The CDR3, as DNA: TGTGCCAGCAGCGGGACCGGAGACAGGGTCATTCAGTACTTC. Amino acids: CASSGTGDRVIQYF.

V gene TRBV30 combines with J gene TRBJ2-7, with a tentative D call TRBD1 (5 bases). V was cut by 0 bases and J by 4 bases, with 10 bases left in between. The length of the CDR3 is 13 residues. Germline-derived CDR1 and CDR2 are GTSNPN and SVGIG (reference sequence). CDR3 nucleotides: TGTGCCTGGAGTGTTAGGGCAGGGTACGAGCAGTACTTC. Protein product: CAWSVRAGYEQYF.

DNA of the CDR3: TGTGCCAGCAGTTTCAGCGCGGGAGGTCTTCGAAGGGAGCTGTTTTTT. Amino acid sequence: CASSFSAGGLRRELFF. The chain couples TRBV28 to TRBJ2-2, with TRBD2 matching 8 bases. V lost 3 bases and J lost 9; bases outside the gene matches: 12. Per the germline V gene, CDR1 is MDHEN and CDR2 is SYDVKM. The CDR3 runs 16 residues.

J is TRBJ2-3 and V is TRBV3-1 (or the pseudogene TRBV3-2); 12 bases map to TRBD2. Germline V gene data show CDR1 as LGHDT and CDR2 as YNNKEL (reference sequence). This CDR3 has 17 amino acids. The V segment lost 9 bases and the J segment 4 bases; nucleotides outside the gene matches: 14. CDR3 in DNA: TGTGCCAGTTCCAGACTAGCGGGGGCCCTCGGGGCAGATACGCAGTATTTT. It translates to CASSRLAGALGADTQYF.

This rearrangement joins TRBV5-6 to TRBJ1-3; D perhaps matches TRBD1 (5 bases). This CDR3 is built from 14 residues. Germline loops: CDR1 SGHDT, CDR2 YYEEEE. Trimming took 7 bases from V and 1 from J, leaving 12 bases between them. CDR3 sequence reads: CASGIRASGNTIYF. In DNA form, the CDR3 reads TGTGCCAGCGGTATCAGGGCTTCTGGAAACACCATATATTTT. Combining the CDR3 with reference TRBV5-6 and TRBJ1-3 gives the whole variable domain DAGVTQSPTHLIKTRGQQVTLRCSPKSGHDTVSWYQQALGQGPQFIFQYYEEEERQRGNFPDRFSGHQFPNYSSELNVNALLLGDSALYLCASGIRASGNTIYFGEGSWLTVV.